A selection of T cell receptor beta chains follows, all from one sample in a study of ipilimumab plus nivolumab after autologous stem cell transplantation. Produced via immunoSEQ multiplex PCR; TCRdb's table is partial and in-frame only. Of 43,000 or so clones in the sample, roughly 84% are singletons; the top ten hold approximately 0.88%. The source material was PBMCs, sampled in a trial of ipilimumab plus nivolumab as post-transplant consolidation. These receptors were collected from a male donor with multiple myeloma. The CDR3 runs from the conserved cysteine through the conserved F or W. D genes are given only for firm matches. Clone sizes are given selectively: once, few, many, or a class where the clone is expanded.

D gene	V gene	clone size	J gene	CDR3 DNA	CDR3 protein
.	TRBV27	few	TRBJ1-5	TGTGCCAGCAGTCCTACCGTTGGGCTGGGCAATCAGCCCCAGCATTTT	CASSPTVGLGNQPQHF
TRBD1	TRBV6-5	once	TRBJ1-1	TGTGCCAGCAGTCAGGACAGGGGAATTACTGAAGCTTTCTTT	CASSQDRGITEAFF
.	TRBV18	.	TRBJ2-1	TGTGCCAGCTCACCACCGACTTCAGCCTACAATGAGCAGTTCTTC	CASSPPTSAYNEQFF
.	TRBV27	.	TRBJ1-4	TGTGCCAGCACCTCTGCGGGAGCAACTAATGAAAAACTGTTTTTT	CASTSAGATNEKLFF
.	TRBV27	few	TRBJ2-7	TGTGCCAGCAGTCCCGGGGCCCGCTACGAGCAGTACTTC	CASSPGARYEQYF
.	TRBV18	.	TRBJ2-1	TGTGCCAGCTCGTACTCTGGAGGGAGCTCCTACAATGAGCAGTTCTTC	CASSYSGGSSYNEQFF
.	TRBV5-6	few	TRBJ2-5	TGTGCCAGCAGTTACATGTCCGGGGGCGAGGAGACCCAGTACTTC	CASSYMSGGEETQYF
TRBD1	TRBV7-6	.	TRBJ2-4	TGTGCCAGCAGCCTCGGTGGCGGACAGGGAAACATTCAGTACTTC	CASSLGGGQGNIQYF
.	TRBV5-4	.	TRBJ2-5	TGTGCCAGCAGCTCCTCGCGGGACGGAGAGACCCAGTACTTC	CASSSSRDGETQYF
TRBD1	TRBV2	.	TRBJ2-5	TGTGCCAGCAGTGTCGGGACAGGGGCCGTTCAAGAGACCCAGTACTTC	CASSVGTGAVQETQYF
.	TRBV7-2	once	TRBJ2-7	TGTGCCAGCAGTATAGCAGGGGGGATACGGGCCTACGAGCAGTACTTC	CASSIAGGIRAYEQYF
.	TRBV9	.	TRBJ2-6	TGTGCCAGCAGCGGACACCACTCTGGGGCCAACGTCCTGACTTTC	CASSGHHSGANVLTF
.	TRBV7-9	.	TRBJ2-7	TGTGCCAGCAGCTTACTCGGGGCGCGGGGCTACGAGCAGTACTTC	CASSLLGARGYEQYF
.	TRBV6-6	.	TRBJ2-3	TGTGCCAGCAGTTACCAGGACACCACAGATACGCAGTATTTT	CASSYQDTTDTQYF
.	TRBV30	.	TRBJ2-4	TGTGCCTGGAGTCACGGGTACGGGGCAGTGGACATTCAGTACTTC	CAWSHGYGAVDIQYF
.	TRBV10-3	.	TRBJ1-4	TGTGCCATCGCCGGGACATATAATGAAAAACTGTTTTTT	CAIAGTYNEKLFF
TRBD1	TRBV7-9	.	TRBJ1-1	TGTGCCAGCAGCTTTCAGGGGGAAGGTGAAGCTTTCTTT	CASSFQGEGEAFF
TRBD1	TRBV30	.	TRBJ1-2	TGTGCCTGGAAGCGAACAGGGGGCGCTAACTATGGCTACACCTTC	CAWKRTGGANYGYTF
.	TRBV2	.	TRBJ1-5	TGTGCCAGCAGTGAAGGCGGGGGGGTTCGACAGCCCCAGCATTTT	CASSEGGGVRQPQHF
.	TRBV30	few	TRBJ1-1	TGTGCCTGGAAAACCTTAGTCCCGAACACTGAAGCTTTCTTT	CAWKTLVPNTEAFF
.	TRBV7-9	.	TRBJ1-1	TGTGCCAGCAGCTTGGCAGGGGCCACTGAAGCTTTCTTT	CASSLAGATEAFF
TRBD1	TRBV27	.	TRBJ2-3	TGTGCCAGCAGTTTGTCGGACAGGGATGGCGCAGATACGCAGTATTTT	CASSLSDRDGADTQYF
TRBD2	TRBV2	.	TRBJ2-3	TGTGCCAGCAGGGTCTCAGAGGGACTAGCAGGGGATACGCAGTATTTT	CASRVSEGLAGDTQYF
.	TRBV6-4	few	TRBJ1-5	TGTGCCAGCAGAAGCACGGGACTGAGACATAGTCAGCCCCAGCATTTT	CASRSTGLRHSQPQHF
.	TRBV27	.	TRBJ2-7	TGTGCCAGCAGTTTACAAGGGAAATCCTACGAGCAGTACTTC	CASSLQGKSYEQYF
.	TRBV2	.	TRBJ1-2	TGTGCCAGCAGTGAAGCGCCTCTGGGTGGCTACACCTTC	CASSEAPLGGYTF
.	TRBV4-3	.	TRBJ1-4	TGCGCCAGCAGCCCTCGCGGCCCTAATGAAAAACTGTTTTTT	CASSPRGPNEKLFF
.	TRBV29-1	.	TRBJ2-3	TGCAGCATCGACGACAGGAAAAGCACAGATACGCAGTATTTT	CSIDDRKSTDTQYF
.	TRBV29-1	.	TRBJ1-5	TGCAGCGTTGAGTCAGGTAGCAATCAGCCCCAGCATTTT	CSVESGSNQPQHF
.	TRBV9	few	TRBJ1-2	TGTGCCAGCAGTGCCCTCGGCTATGGCTACACCTTC	CASSALGYGYTF
.	TRBV5-4	.	TRBJ2-1	TGTGCCAGCAGCTCCGCTTACAATGAGCAGTTCTTC	CASSSAYNEQFF
.	TRBV11-2	.	TRBJ2-3	TGTGCCAGCAGCTTAGTTGGTTCGGGAGCTGGCACAGATACGCAGTATTTT	CASSLVGSGAGTDTQYF
.	TRBV7-9	.	TRBJ1-1	TGTGCCAGCAGCCCTGACTGGGACACTGAAGCTTTCTTT	CASSPDWDTEAFF
.	TRBV28	.	TRBJ1-2	TGTGCCAGCAGTTCCAGAAACTATGGCTACACCTTC	CASSSRNYGYTF
.	TRBV7-9	.	TRBJ1-3	TGTGCCAGCAGCCCCGGCTCTGGAAACACCATATATTTT	CASSPGSGNTIYF
.	TRBV27	.	TRBJ1-3	TGTGCCAGCGGTTTATTGGGCTCTGGAAACACCATATATTTT	CASGLLGSGNTIYF
.	TRBV5-6	.	TRBJ1-3	TGTGCCAGCAGCACAGTGCTGGACTCTGGAAACACCATATATTTT	CASSTVLDSGNTIYF
.	TRBV5-1	.	TRBJ1-3	TGCGCCAGCAGCCCCGGCGCCGACTCTGGAAACACCATATATTTT	CASSPGADSGNTIYF
TRBD2	TRBV7-7	.	TRBJ2-1	TGTGCTAGCAGCTTAGGTGAACTAGCGGGAGCCAATGAGCAGTTCTTC	CASSLGELAGANEQFF
.	TRBV15	few	TRBJ1-1	TGTGCCACCAGCAGAGGAAAGTTAACAGGGCTACTTGAAGCTTTCTTT	CATSRGKLTGLLEAFF
TRBD1	TRBV5-1	.	TRBJ2-1	TGCGCCAGCAGCCCCGGGACAGCGGCCCTTGAGCAGTTCTTC	CASSPGTAALEQFF
.	TRBV9	few	TRBJ1-4	TGTGCCAGCAGCGTAGCTGAGGGTCGTGAAAAACTGTTTTTT	CASSVAEGREKLFF
TRBD2	TRBV30	.	TRBJ2-7	TGTGCCTGGAGCTCCCCCAATAGCGGGAGGGGATCCTACGAGCAGTACTTC	CAWSSPNSGRGSYEQYF
.	TRBV11-3	.	TRBJ1-5	TGTGCCAGCAGCTTAGATCTTGAGCGTCGGGGGAAGCCCCAGCATTTT	CASSLDLERRGKPQHF
.	TRBV6-6	once	TRBJ1-4	TGTGCCAGCAGTTATGGAGAGGGAAAACTGTTTTTT	CASSYGEGKLFF
TRBD1	TRBV4-3	.	TRBJ1-1	TGCGCCAGCAGCCAAGATGGAGGACAGGGGAGGACTGAAGCTTTCTTT	CASSQDGGQGRTEAFF
.	TRBV7-8	.	TRBJ2-1	TGTGCCAGCAGCTTAGAAAGGTGGGGGAGACGGGCCAATGAGCAGTTCTTC	CASSLERWGRRANEQFF
TRBD2	TRBV28	.	TRBJ2-7	TGTGCCAGCAGTCTGACTAGCGGGGACGGAAAGAACGAGCAGTACTTC	CASSLTSGDGKNEQYF
.	TRBV7-8	.	TRBJ2-7	TGTGCCAGCAGCTCCCGACCCGGCCCCTACGAGCAGTACTTC	CASSSRPGPYEQYF
TRBD2	TRBV19	.	TRBJ2-1	TGTGCTACTGGCGGGGGGGCCGTAGATGAGCAGTTCTTC	CATGGGAVDEQFF
.	TRBV4-1	.	TRBJ1-5	TGCGCCAGCAGCCAAGGAGGGCCGCGGAATCAGCCCCAGCATTTT	CASSQGGPRNQPQHF
.	TRBV4-1	.	TRBJ1-6	TGCGCCAGCAGCCAACCCCGGAGGTATTCACCCCTCCACTTT	CASSQPRRYSPLHF
.	TRBV30	.	TRBJ1-2	TGTGCCTGGTCCCCCGAGGGGTATGGCTACACCTTC	CAWSPEGYGYTF
.	TRBV6-5	.	TRBJ2-7	TGTGCCAGCAGTACCCGGGGGTTTGGAGAGGATGAGCAGTACTTC	CASSTRGFGEDEQYF
.	TRBV19	.	TRBJ2-3	TGTGCCAGTAGTACCCGGACAGTTCCAGATACGCAGTATTTT	CASSTRTVPDTQYF